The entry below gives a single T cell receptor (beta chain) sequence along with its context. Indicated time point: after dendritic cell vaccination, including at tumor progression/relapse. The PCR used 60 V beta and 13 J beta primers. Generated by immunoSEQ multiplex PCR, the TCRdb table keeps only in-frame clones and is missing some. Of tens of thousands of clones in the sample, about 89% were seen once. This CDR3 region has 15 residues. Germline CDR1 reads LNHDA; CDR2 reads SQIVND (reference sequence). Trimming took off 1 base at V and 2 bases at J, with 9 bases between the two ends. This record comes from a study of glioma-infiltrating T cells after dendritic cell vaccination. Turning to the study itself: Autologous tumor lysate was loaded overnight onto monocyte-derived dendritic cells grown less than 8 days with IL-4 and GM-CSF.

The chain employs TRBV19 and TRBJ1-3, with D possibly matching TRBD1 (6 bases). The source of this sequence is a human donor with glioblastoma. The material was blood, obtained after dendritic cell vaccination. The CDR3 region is CASSIGAGAGNTIYF. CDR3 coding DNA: TGTGCCAGTAGTATAGGCGCAGGGGCTGGAAACACCATATATTTT.